One and the same sample provided the 2 T cell receptor beta chains below, sequenced in a study of T cell responses to AZD1222 COVID-19 vaccine. The data were produced by immunoSEQ multiplex PCR, yet TCRdb's version contains in-frame clones alone and is incomplete. The sample holds about 110,000 clones; around 84% are singletons and the top ten take approximately 3%. Specimen: peripheral blood, collected on day 0 of AZD1222 vaccination. Source of these receptors: an adult in good health.

V usage is TRBV6-6 and J usage is TRBJ2-4; 10 bases match TRBD2. This CDR3 has 14 amino acids. The junction had 7 bases not matched to a gene; V was cut back by 0 bases and J by 14 bases. Germline-derived CDR1 and CDR2 are MNHNY and SVGAGI (reference sequence). The CDR3 reads CASSYSRGSGGEYF. The DNA of the CDR3 is TGTGCCAGCAGTTACTCGCGGGGGAGCGGGGGGGAGTACTTC.

The chain couples TRBV3-1 (or the pseudogene TRBV3-2) to TRBJ1-2; no clear D. Deletions cut 4 bases from V and 3 bases from J, with 9 bases between. This CDR3 is 13 amino acids long. Germline V gene lookup returns CDR1 LGHDT and CDR2 YNNKEL (reference sequence). CDR3 in amino acids: CASSPRRDYGYTF. The CDR3 DNA reads TGTGCCAGCAGCCCTCGACGGGACTATGGCTACACCTTC.